This record covers a single T cell receptor beta chain. The antigen is not known. Trimming cost V 4 bases and J 8 bases; bases outside gene matches: 17. Per the germline V gene, CDR1 is MGHDK and CDR2 is SYGVNS. The CDR3 covers 17 residues. The PCR contained 60 Vbeta and 13 Jbeta primers. Per the original methods: The count from a later analysis was 79 million or so unique TCR beta chains, 9.5 million to 13 million of them shared. Libraries were prepared by immunoSEQ multiplex PCR; TCRdb keeps only in-frame clonotypes and omits some of them. That table furnishes V, J and clone size, whereas the DNA furnished D and trimming. The sample holds 150,000 or so clones, more than 70% seen once. This sample was taken from a study of cytomegalovirus exposure and HLA in healthy donors. Study-level findings and limits: Sequencing likely caused a cluster of highly shared sequence variants. Sequencing depth across donors, presence/absence analyses assumed, was roughly uniform.

V and J are TRBV25-1 and TRBJ1-2, with TRBD1 matching over 9 bases. The sequenced material came from PBMCs. This TCR was recovered from a girl aged 5-17 years in good health and CMV-seronegative. The CDR3 reads CASSGAPSGTGLIGYTF. The CDR3 DNA reads as TGTGCCAGCAGTGGGGCCCCCTCCGGGACAGGGTTAATAGGCTACACCTTC.